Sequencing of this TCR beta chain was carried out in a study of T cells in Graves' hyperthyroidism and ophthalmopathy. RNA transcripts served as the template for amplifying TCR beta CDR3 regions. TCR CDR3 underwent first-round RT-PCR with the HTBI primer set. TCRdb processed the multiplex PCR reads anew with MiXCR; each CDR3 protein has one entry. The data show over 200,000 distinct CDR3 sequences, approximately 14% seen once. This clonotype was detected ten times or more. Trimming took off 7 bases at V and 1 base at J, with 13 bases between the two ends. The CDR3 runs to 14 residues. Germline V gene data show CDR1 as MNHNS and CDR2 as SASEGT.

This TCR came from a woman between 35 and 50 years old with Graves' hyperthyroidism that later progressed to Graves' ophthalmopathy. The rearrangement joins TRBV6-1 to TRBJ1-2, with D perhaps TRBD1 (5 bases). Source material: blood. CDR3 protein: CASTERRGNYGYTF. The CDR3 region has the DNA TGTGCCAGCACCGAGAGGAGGGGTAACTATGGCTACACCTTC.